Listed below are T cell receptor beta chains from one sample, sequenced in a study of regulatory T cells in long-lasting Graves disease. From the multiplex PCR reads, TCRdb called clonotypes with MiXCR, one entry per CDR3 protein. In the table there are 400,000 to 500,000 distinct CDR3 sequences, 20% of which are singletons. The starting material was peripheral blood mononuclear cells (PBMCs), obtained when the disease was refractory, from a patient treated with antithyroid drugs. Receptor source: a female donor with Graves disease. The CDR3 runs from the conserved cysteine through the conserved F or W. Each record gives: V gene, clone size, D gene, J gene, CDR3 DNA, CDR3 protein. A D gene is named only where the DNA matches it firmly. Clone size is stated in some rows and not others, as once, few, many or a class when expanded.

v_call: TRBV28
clone_size: NA
d_call: TRBD1
j_call: TRBJ1-3
cdr3_nt: TGTGCCAGCAGAACTCGCCTTACAGGGGGCGCCTTTGGAAACACCATATATTTT
cdr3_aa: CASRTRLTGGAFGNTIYF

v_call: TRBV5-1
clone_size: many
d_call: NA
j_call: TRBJ1-1
cdr3_nt: TGCGCCAGCAGCTCTTCAGGGAGGCAAACTGAAGCTTTCTTT
cdr3_aa: CASSSSGRQTEAFF

v_call: TRBV28
clone_size: NA
d_call: NA
j_call: TRBJ2-7
cdr3_nt: TGTGCCAGCAGTTTAATTCCCCCCTACGAGCAGTACTTC
cdr3_aa: CASSLIPPYEQYF

v_call: TRBV5-1
clone_size: NA
d_call: NA
j_call: TRBJ1-4
cdr3_nt: TGCGCCAGCAGCGCCGACTTGGACGGTGAAAAACTGTTTTTT
cdr3_aa: CASSADLDGEKLFF

v_call: TRBV20-1
clone_size: NA
d_call: NA
j_call: TRBJ2-1
cdr3_nt: TGCAGTGCTAGAGTCCAATTCATGCCTGAGCAGTTCTTC
cdr3_aa: CSARVQFMPEQFF

v_call: TRBV27
clone_size: few
d_call: TRBD1
j_call: TRBJ2-7
cdr3_nt: TGTGCCAGCAGTTTATCCCTACTACAGGGGGTACACGAGCAGTACTTC
cdr3_aa: CASSLSLLQGVHEQYF

v_call: TRBV19
clone_size: NA
d_call: TRBD1
j_call: TRBJ2-7
cdr3_nt: TGTGCCAGTAGTATGACAGGGGCCGGAGAGCAGTACTTC
cdr3_aa: CASSMTGAGEQYF

v_call: TRBV28
clone_size: many
d_call: NA
j_call: TRBJ2-7
cdr3_nt: TGTGCCAGCAGCCTCGGACGAACGAGTGGCTCCGAGCAGTACTTC
cdr3_aa: CASSLGRTSGSEQYF

v_call: TRBV29-1
clone_size: few
d_call: NA
j_call: TRBJ2-7
cdr3_nt: TGCAGCGTTGAAGATGGGAATAGCGGAACCTACGAGCAGTACTTC
cdr3_aa: CSVEDGNSGTYEQYF

v_call: TRBV5-6
clone_size: few
d_call: NA
j_call: TRBJ1-1
cdr3_nt: TGTGCCAGCAGCTTGTGGGGGGGCTTGAACACTGAAGCTTTCTTT
cdr3_aa: CASSLWGGLNTEAFF

v_call: TRBV3-1
clone_size: many
d_call: TRBD1
j_call: TRBJ2-5
cdr3_nt: TGTGCCAGCAGCCAACAGACAGGGGGCCAAGAGACCCAGTACTTC
cdr3_aa: CASSQQTGGQETQYF

v_call: TRBV19
clone_size: NA
d_call: TRBD2
j_call: TRBJ2-1
cdr3_nt: TGTGCCAGTAGCGTTACTAGCGGGATGGGCCTAGGTGAGCAGTTCTTC
cdr3_aa: CASSVTSGMGLGEQFF

v_call: TRBV12-5
clone_size: NA
d_call: TRBD2
j_call: TRBJ2-1
cdr3_nt: TGTGCTAGTGCCTTACGGACTAGCGGGAGGGATAACAATGAGCAGTTCTTC
cdr3_aa: CASALRTSGRDNNEQFF

v_call: TRBV6-1
clone_size: many
d_call: TRBD1
j_call: TRBJ2-2
cdr3_nt: TGTGCCAGCAGTGAAGGTTGGACAGGGGGCGCAGGCGGGGAGCTGTTTTTT
cdr3_aa: CASSEGWTGGAGGELFF

v_call: TRBV6-5
clone_size: many
d_call: NA
j_call: TRBJ1-2
cdr3_nt: TGTGCCAGCAGTTCCCAAGGGGGACATATCGGCTACACCTTC
cdr3_aa: CASSSQGGHIGYTF

v_call: TRBV11-2
clone_size: many
d_call: NA
j_call: TRBJ1-2
cdr3_nt: TGTGCCAGCAGCTTAGATTTCAGTAACTATGGCTACACCTTC
cdr3_aa: CASSLDFSNYGYTF

v_call: TRBV28
clone_size: many
d_call: NA
j_call: TRBJ1-1
cdr3_nt: TGTGCCAGCAGTGGCTGGGGGGGGCGAGGGACTGAAGCTTTCTTT
cdr3_aa: CASSGWGGRGTEAFF

v_call: TRBV7-3
clone_size: few
d_call: NA
j_call: TRBJ2-6
cdr3_nt: TGTGCCAGCAGCCAGTCAGGGGCGACCGGGTACCTGCTGGAGGAGTCCAACGTCCTGACTTTC
cdr3_aa: CASSQSGATGYLLEESNVLTF

v_call: TRBV7-3
clone_size: NA
d_call: NA
j_call: TRBJ2-2
cdr3_nt: TGTGCCAGCAGTCCGTCAGGGGGGTTTTCCACCGGGGAGCTGTTTTTT
cdr3_aa: CASSPSGGFSTGELFF

v_call: TRBV12-3/TRBV12-4
clone_size: many
d_call: TRBD1
j_call: TRBJ2-6
cdr3_nt: TGTGCCAGCAAGTACGGACAGGGAAGCTCTGGGGCCAACGTCCTGACTTTC
cdr3_aa: CASKYGQGSSGANVLTF

v_call: TRBV10-3
clone_size: NA
d_call: NA
j_call: TRBJ1-3
cdr3_nt: TGTGCCATCAGTCTCAATTCAGGGAGCTCTGGAAACACCATATATTTT
cdr3_aa: CAISLNSGSSGNTIYF

v_call: TRBV6-1
clone_size: few
d_call: TRBD2
j_call: TRBJ2-7
cdr3_nt: TGTGCCAGCATCCCGGGACTAGCGGGAAGCTACGAGCAGTACTTC
cdr3_aa: CASIPGLAGSYEQYF

v_call: TRBV20-1
clone_size: many
d_call: NA
j_call: TRBJ1-6
cdr3_nt: TGCAGTGCTGAGCGGGGCGGCCCACCCCTCCACTTT
cdr3_aa: CSAERGGPPLHF

v_call: TRBV28
clone_size: many
d_call: NA
j_call: TRBJ2-7
cdr3_nt: TGTGCCAGCAGTTTCCCCTCCTACGAGCAGTACTTC
cdr3_aa: CASSFPSYEQYF

v_call: TRBV4-1
clone_size: few
d_call: NA
j_call: TRBJ1-3
cdr3_nt: TGCGCCAGCAGCCAAGGCGAGGGCGGTGGAAACACCATATATTTT
cdr3_aa: CASSQGEGGGNTIYF

v_call: TRBV6-5
clone_size: many
d_call: NA
j_call: TRBJ1-1
cdr3_nt: TGTGCCAGCAGTTACACAGGCTTAGAAGCTTTCTTT
cdr3_aa: CASSYTGLEAFF

v_call: TRBV6-1
clone_size: many
d_call: TRBD1
j_call: TRBJ1-2
cdr3_nt: TGTGCCAGCAGGGAGACAGGGGGCGGCTATGGCTACACCTTC
cdr3_aa: CASRETGGGYGYTF

v_call: TRBV7-2
clone_size: NA
d_call: TRBD2
j_call: TRBJ2-7
cdr3_nt: TGTGCCAGCAGACTAGCGCGGAGCTCCTACGAGCAGTACTTC
cdr3_aa: CASRLARSSYEQYF

v_call: TRBV6-2/TRBV6-3
clone_size: NA
d_call: NA
j_call: TRBJ2-3
cdr3_nt: TGTGCCAGCAGTGAAGCTAACGGGGAGCAGTATTTT
cdr3_aa: CASSEANGEQYF

v_call: TRBV29-1
clone_size: NA
d_call: NA
j_call: TRBJ2-6
cdr3_nt: TGCAGCGTTGAAATAGTCGCGGGTCCTCACTCTGGGGCCAACGTCCTGACTTTC
cdr3_aa: CSVEIVAGPHSGANVLTF

v_call: TRBV6-1
clone_size: many
d_call: NA
j_call: TRBJ1-1
cdr3_nt: TGTGCCAGCAACACGGTTGGGCTGAACACTGAAGCTTTCTTT
cdr3_aa: CASNTVGLNTEAFF

v_call: TRBV7-9
clone_size: many
d_call: TRBD1
j_call: TRBJ2-5
cdr3_nt: TGTGCCAGCAGCTCGGACAATAAGGGGGCTAAAGAGACCCAGTACTTC
cdr3_aa: CASSSDNKGAKETQYF

v_call: TRBV28
clone_size: many
d_call: NA
j_call: TRBJ1-2
cdr3_nt: TGTGCCAGCAGTTTATACGGTGGCTACACCTTC
cdr3_aa: CASSLYGGYTF

v_call: TRBV9
clone_size: many
d_call: TRBD2
j_call: TRBJ2-5
cdr3_nt: TGTGCCAGCAGCGGCCTTGGACTAGTGGAGACCCAGTACTTC
cdr3_aa: CASSGLGLVETQYF

v_call: TRBV7-2
clone_size: few
d_call: TRBD2
j_call: TRBJ2-3
cdr3_nt: TGTGCCAGCAGCTTAAGTGGTGCGGGAGTTACAGATACGCAGTATTTT
cdr3_aa: CASSLSGAGVTDTQYF

v_call: TRBV6-1
clone_size: many
d_call: TRBD1
j_call: TRBJ1-2
cdr3_nt: TGTGCCAGCAGTCTTTTGGGAGGACAGGGGGCGCATGGCTACACCTTC
cdr3_aa: CASSLLGGQGAHGYTF

v_call: TRBV4-3
clone_size: NA
d_call: NA
j_call: TRBJ2-2
cdr3_nt: TGCGCCAGCAGCCCGTCGACAGTCCAGACCGGGGAGCTGTTTTTT
cdr3_aa: CASSPSTVQTGELFF

v_call: TRBV7-8
clone_size: many
d_call: NA
j_call: TRBJ2-5
cdr3_nt: TGTGCCAGCAGCCGTTTCATCCCGGGAAATCAAGAGACCCAGTACTTC
cdr3_aa: CASSRFIPGNQETQYF

v_call: TRBV19
clone_size: few
d_call: NA
j_call: TRBJ2-5
cdr3_nt: TGTGCCAGTAGTATTAACAGGGTGGAGACCCAGTACTTC
cdr3_aa: CASSINRVETQYF

v_call: TRBV7-2
clone_size: NA
d_call: NA
j_call: TRBJ2-1
cdr3_nt: TGTGCCAGCAGACGACGGGGGAGCTCCTACAATGAGCAGTTCTTC
cdr3_aa: CASRRRGSSYNEQFF

v_call: TRBV28
clone_size: many
d_call: NA
j_call: TRBJ1-5
cdr3_nt: TGTGCCAGCAGTTTGGCGGGGGTGAATCAGCCCCAGCATTTT
cdr3_aa: CASSLAGVNQPQHF

v_call: TRBV3-1
clone_size: NA
d_call: TRBD2
j_call: TRBJ2-1
cdr3_nt: TGTGCCAGCAGCCCGCTAGCGGGAGGGCCCCATGAGCAGTTCTTC
cdr3_aa: CASSPLAGGPHEQFF

v_call: TRBV3-1
clone_size: NA
d_call: TRBD1
j_call: TRBJ2-7
cdr3_nt: TGTGCCAGCAGCCAATCTCCTGGACAGGGTAACGGCGAGCAGTACTTC
cdr3_aa: CASSQSPGQGNGEQYF

v_call: TRBV6-5
clone_size: few
d_call: NA
j_call: TRBJ2-7
cdr3_nt: TGTGCCAGCAGTTACTTAGACCCCACCTACGAGCAGTACTTC
cdr3_aa: CASSYLDPTYEQYF

v_call: TRBV6-1
clone_size: many
d_call: NA
j_call: TRBJ1-2
cdr3_nt: TGTGCCAGCAGTGCTGGACCAGTGGTTGGCTACACCTTC
cdr3_aa: CASSAGPVVGYTF